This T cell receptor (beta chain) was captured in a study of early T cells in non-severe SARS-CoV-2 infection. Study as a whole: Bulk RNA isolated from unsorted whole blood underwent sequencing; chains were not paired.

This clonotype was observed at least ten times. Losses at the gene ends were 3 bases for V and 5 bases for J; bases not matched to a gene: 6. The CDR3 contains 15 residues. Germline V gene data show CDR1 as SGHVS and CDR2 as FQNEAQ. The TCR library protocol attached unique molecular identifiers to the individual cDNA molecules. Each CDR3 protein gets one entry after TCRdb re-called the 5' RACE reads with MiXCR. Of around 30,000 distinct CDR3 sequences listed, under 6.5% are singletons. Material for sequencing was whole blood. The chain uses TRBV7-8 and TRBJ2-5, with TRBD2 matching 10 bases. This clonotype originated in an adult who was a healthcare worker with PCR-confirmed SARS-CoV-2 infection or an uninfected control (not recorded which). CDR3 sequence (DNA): TGTGCCAGCAGCTTCGAGCGGGGGGGCCGCGAGACCCAGTACTTC. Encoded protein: CASSFERGGRETQYF. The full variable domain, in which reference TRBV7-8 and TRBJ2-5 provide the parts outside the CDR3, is GAGVSQSPRYKVAKRGQDVALRCDPISGHVSLFWYQQALGQGPEFLTYFQNEAQLDKSGLPSDRFFAERPEGSVSTLKIQRTQQEDSAVYLCASSFERGGRETQYFGPGTRLLVL.